This TCR beta chain was captured by sequencing in a study of blood T cell repertoires in COVID-19. Background on the study: PBMCs, B-cell-depleted T cells, or T cells provided the cDNA or gDNA that made up the material.

Methods used by the authors: Amplification of reference gene primers provided the estimated nucleated cell counts. Sequenced by immunoSEQ multiplex PCR; TCRdb stores in-frame clones only, minus some. V and J calls plus clone size are reproduced from that table; the DNA served to infer D and trimming. The repertoire includes 90,000 or so clones, about 83% of them detected once, and approximately 8.1% sits in the top ten. The sequenced sample was peripheral blood. The source is a man aged 50 or older with active COVID-19.

The CDR3 is CASTPRWKGSQPQHF. The CDR3 DNA sequence: TGTGCCAGCACCCCGAGATGGAAGGGGTCTCAGCCCCAGCATTTT. The chain joins TRBV6-5 to TRBJ1-5; maybe TRBD1 (5 bases). Germline CDR1 MNHEY, CDR2 SVGAGI. V lost 7 bases, J lost 6 bases, and 19 bases lay in between. The CDR3 has 15 residues.